Presented here are 7 T cell receptor beta chains from one specimen sequenced in a study of blood T cell repertoires in COVID-19. Method: immunoSEQ multiplex PCR; TCRdb's copy keeps in-frame clones and lacks some. The sample includes 65,000 to 85,000 clones, about four fifths of them seen just once. Sequenced sample: peripheral blood. The receptors shown here come from an elderly woman with active or convalescent COVID-19.

This clone occurred a few times. The chain carries TRBV5-4 and TRBJ1-1, with D unclear. The CDR3 consists of 12 residues. Trimming stripped 0 bases from V and 4 bases from J, with 4 bases between. Germline CDR1 SGHNT, CDR2 YYREEE (reference sequence). The CDR3 coding sequence is TGTGCCAGCAGCTTGGGGGCCACTGAAGCTTTCTTT. Translating gives CASSLGATEAFF.

The chain carries TRBV4-2 and TRBJ2-5; D perhaps matches TRBD2 (6 bases). The CDR3 spans 15 residues. Germline CDR1 LGHNA, CDR2 YNFKEQ. V was shortened by 2 bases and J by 0 bases, with 10 bases between the two germline ends. The CDR3 DNA reads TGTGCCAGCAGCCAATTAGGAGGGGACCAAGAGACCCAGTACTTC. Its translation: CASSQLGGDQETQYF.

This clone was observed a few times. The chain links TRBV11-3 to TRBJ1-3; D is possibly TRBD1 (6 bases). The CDR3 covers 14 residues. Germline CDR1 and CDR2: SGHNT and YENEEA. Trimming shortened V by 5 bases and J by 1 base, and 9 bases separated the two germline ends. CDR3 nucleotide sequence: TGTGCCAGCAGCCAACAGGGTTCTGGAAACACCATATATTTT. Translating it yields CASSQQGSGNTIYF.

This chain uses TRBV7-9 with TRBJ1-1; D remains ambiguous. This CDR3 region has 15 residues. Germline CDR1 SEHNR, CDR2 FQNEAQ (reference sequence). Trimming left V 6 bases short and J 6 bases short, with 20 bases between. CDR3 sequence (DNA): TGTGCCAGCAGATCCTCGGGGTATCGGCTGGCTGAAGCTTTCTTT. Its protein product is CASRSSGYRLAEAFF.

This clone was detected once. The CDR3 reads CASSLHSNQPQHF. Written as DNA, the CDR3 is TGTGCCAGCAGCTTACATAGCAATCAGCCCCAGCATTTT. The chain links TRBV7-9 to TRBJ1-5; D is ambiguous. Per the germline V gene, CDR1 is SEHNR and CDR2 is FQNEAQ (reference sequence). This CDR3 comprises 13 residues. Trimming stripped 2 bases from V and 0 bases from J, with 2 bases between.

The V call is TRBV24-1, the J call TRBJ2-1, with 12 positions matching TRBD2. Germline V gene data show CDR1 as KGHDR and CDR2 as SFDVKD. The CDR3 has 17 residues. J was trimmed by 9 bases and V by 4 bases; bases with no gene match: 12. CDR3: CATSDPLTSGRSIEQFF. CDR3 sequence (DNA): TGTGCCACCAGTGACCCGTTGACTAGCGGGAGAAGTATTGAGCAGTTCTTC.

The chain recombines TRBV28 with TRBJ1-1; D possibly corresponds to TRBD1 (5 bases). Germline CDR1 and CDR2: MDHEN and SYDVKM. Trimming pared 1 base from V and 3 bases from J, leaving 12 bases between. The length of the CDR3 is 15 residues. DNA for the CDR3: TGTGCCAGCAGTTTATCAAGGGGCGCGGACACTGAAGCTTTCTTT. Its translation: CASSLSRGADTEAFF.